These T cell receptor beta chains were read from a single sample in a study of blood T cell repertoires in COVID-19. The repertoire was sequenced with immunoSEQ multiplex PCR; TCRdb's copy has only in-frame clones and lacks some. The table lists 34,000 or so clones, 80% of them singletons. The sample comprised peripheral blood. The receptors originated from an elderly man with acute or convalescent COVID-19. Both conserved end residues are part of each CDR3. The D gene is left open where the match is weak. Expanded clones are given a class, and other clones once, few, many or no size at all.

CASSYQGSGEKLFF TGTGCCAGCAGTTACCAGGGTTCGGGCGAAAAACTGTTTTTT TRBJ1-4 - - TRBV6-5
CSASALNTDTQYF TGCAGTGCTAGTGCCTTAAACACAGATACGCAGTATTTT TRBJ2-3 - - TRBV20-1
CAIRLQALPNTEAFF TGTGCCATCAGACTTCAGGCTCTCCCGAACACTGAAGCTTTCTTT TRBJ1-1 - - TRBV10-3
CASSSPSGNRYNEQFF TGTGCCAGCAGTTCCCCTAGCGGGAACAGGTACAATGAGCAGTTCTTC TRBJ2-1 - TRBD2 TRBV6-6
CASSRLGEIPYEQYF TGTGCCAGTAGTAGGCTGGGCGAAATTCCCTACGAGCAGTACTTC TRBJ2-7 - - TRBV19
CASSSIMYGRGLVNEKLFF TGTGCCAGCAGCTCAATAATGTACGGCAGGGGGCTTGTTAATGAAAAACTGTTTTTT TRBJ1-4 - TRBD1 TRBV7-9
CASSLVRGAPHLEQYF TGTGCCAGCAGCTTAGTCCGGGGGGCGCCCCACCTCGAGCAGTACTTC TRBJ2-7 once - TRBV7-9
CASSYSRGGAKNIQYF TGTGCCAGCAGTTACAGCCGGGGGGGAGCCAAAAACATTCAGTACTTC TRBJ2-4 - TRBD2 TRBV6-5
CASSPGGSGATIYF TGTGCCAGCAGCCCGGGGGGATCCGGTGCCACCATATATTTT TRBJ1-3 - - TRBV9
CASSLPLAGEETQYF TGTGCCAGCAGCTTGCCCCTAGCGGGAGAAGAGACCCAGTACTTC TRBJ2-5 - TRBD2 TRBV5-6
CASSYGGREPPYEQYF TGTGCCAGCAGTTACGGTGGGCGGGAGCCCCCCTACGAGCAGTACTTC TRBJ2-7 - TRBD2 TRBV6-2/TRBV6-3
CSARANTEAFF TGCAGTGCTAGGGCCAACACTGAAGCTTTCTTT TRBJ1-1 - - TRBV20-1
CASSIRDRGESGNTIYF TGTGCCAGTAGTATCAGGGACAGGGGTGAATCTGGAAACACCATATATTTT TRBJ1-3 - TRBD1 TRBV19
CASAGASGSTDTQYF TGTGCCAGCGCGGGGGCCAGCGGGTCAACAGATACGCAGTATTTT TRBJ2-3 - - TRBV5-4
CASSRKTAYNEQFF TGTGCCAGCAGCCGAAAGACAGCCTACAATGAGCAGTTCTTC TRBJ2-1 - - TRBV5-6
CASSWQGGSEAFF TGTGCCAGCAGTTGGCAGGGGGGTTCTGAAGCTTTCTTT TRBJ1-1 - TRBD1 TRBV6-5
CATSDYPGQGIGELFF TGTGCCACCAGTGACTACCCGGGACAGGGGATAGGGGAGCTGTTTTTT TRBJ2-2 - TRBD1 TRBV24-1
CAISAGNEQFF TGTGCCATCAGTGCCGGGAATGAGCAGTTCTTC TRBJ2-1 many - TRBV10-3
CASSDKIFSANYGYTF TGTGCCAGCAGCGACAAAATCTTCTCCGCTAACTATGGCTACACCTTC TRBJ1-2 - - TRBV6-4
CASSMGRGEQDTQYF TGTGCCAGTAGTATGGGCAGGGGGGAACAAGATACGCAGTATTTT TRBJ2-3 - - TRBV19
CASSLGVGHGANVLTF TGTGCCAGCAGCTTAGGGGTGGGGCATGGGGCCAACGTCCTGACTTTC TRBJ2-6 - - TRBV7-2
CASSAGLAGEDKNIQYF TGTGCCAGCAGCGCGGGACTAGCGGGAGAGGACAAAAACATTCAGTACTTC TRBJ2-4 - TRBD2 TRBV7-2
CASSLVGGDRSYEQYF TGTGCCAGCAGCTTAGTAGGTGGGGACAGATCCTACGAGCAGTACTTC TRBJ2-7 few TRBD1 TRBV7-8
CASSQGRHTDTQYF TGTGCCAGCAGCCAGGGGCGACACACAGATACGCAGTATTTT TRBJ2-3 few - TRBV14
CASSSQGNSNQPQHF TGTGCCAGTAGTTCCCAGGGGAATAGCAATCAGCCCCAGCATTTT TRBJ1-5 - - TRBV19
CASRPGINLHEQYF TGTGCCAGCAGGCCCGGGATTAACCTCCACGAGCAGTACTTC TRBJ2-7 once - TRBV27
CASSQNSGRASYEQYF TGCGCCAGCAGCCAGAATAGCGGGAGGGCCTCCTACGAGCAGTACTTC TRBJ2-7 - TRBD2 TRBV4-3
CASSLLAGVGSTQYF TGTGCCAGCAGTTTACTAGCGGGAGTCGGGAGTACGCAGTATTTT TRBJ2-3 once TRBD2 TRBV6-5
CASSYLTGTGGFGDYGYTF TGTGCCAGCAGTTACCTAACCGGGACAGGGGGCTTCGGGGACTATGGCTACACCTTC TRBJ1-2 - TRBD1 TRBV6-2/TRBV6-3
CASSVDRFTETQYF TGTGCCAGCAGCGTAGATAGATTTACAGAGACCCAGTACTTC TRBJ2-5 - - TRBV9
CASSIRTVNTGELFF TGTGCCAGCAGCATCAGGACAGTTAACACCGGGGAGCTGTTTTTT TRBJ2-2 - - TRBV7-6
CASSQSWVQSGNQPQHF TGCGCCAGCAGCCAAAGTTGGGTCCAATCGGGGAATCAGCCCCAGCATTTT TRBJ1-5 few - TRBV4-1
CASSEPAQMRGGNSPLHF TGTGCCAGCAGTGAACCCGCGCAGATGAGGGGGGGTAATTCACCCCTCCACTTT TRBJ1-6 few - TRBV6-1
CASSQGGYEQYF TGCGCCAGCAGTCAGGGAGGCTACGAGCAGTACTTC TRBJ2-7 - - TRBV5-1
CASSEARHYEQYF TGTGCCAGCAGTGAAGCCAGACACTACGAGCAGTACTTC TRBJ2-7 - - TRBV6-1
CASSPRLNPNEQFF TGTGCCAGCAGCCCGCGACTCAACCCCAATGAGCAGTTCTTC TRBJ2-1 few - TRBV7-2
CAWRKDRATTEAFF TGTGCCTGGAGAAAAGACAGGGCCACCACTGAAGCTTTCTTT TRBJ1-1 - TRBD1 TRBV30
CARSPLRGGRSYEQYF TGTGCCAGAAGCCCGCTCAGGGGTGGTAGGTCCTACGAGCAGTACTTC TRBJ2-7 - - TRBV5-3
CASSLGRGRSGELFF TGTGCCAGCAGCTTAGGCAGGGGGAGGTCCGGGGAGCTGTTTTTT TRBJ2-2 few - TRBV7-3
CASSLYRTSYEQYF TGTGCCAGCAGTTTGTACAGGACCAGTTACGAGCAGTACTTC TRBJ2-7 - - TRBV27
CASRIGWAGPSYEQYF TGTGCCAGCAGGATCGGTTGGGCGGGCCCTTCCTACGAGCAGTACTTC TRBJ2-7 few - TRBV7-2
CASSTQGNQPQHF TGCGCCAGCAGCACTCAGGGAAATCAGCCCCAGCATTTT TRBJ1-5 - - TRBV5-1
CASSQDVRVEQYF TGTGCCAGCAGCCAAGACGTCAGGGTCGAGCAGTACTTC TRBJ2-7 - - TRBV3-1/TRBV3-2
CASSSYRDGYTF TGTGCCAGCAGCTCCTACAGAGATGGCTACACCTTC TRBJ1-2 - - TRBV5-5
CASSVGGTDTIYF TGTGCCAGCAGCGTAGGCGGGACGGACACCATATATTTT TRBJ1-3 - - TRBV9
CASKLLAGANTGELFF TGTGCCAGCAAGCTTCTAGCGGGGGCGAACACCGGGGAGCTGTTTTTT TRBJ2-2 few TRBD2 TRBV2
CASSLIPGLAEQFF TGTGCCAGCAGCTTAATCCCAGGTCTAGCGGAGCAGTTCTTC TRBJ2-1 - - TRBV7-9
CASRGASGVTDTQYF TGTGCCAGCAGAGGGGCTAGCGGGGTTACAGATACGCAGTATTTT TRBJ2-3 - TRBD2 TRBV2
CASSLDGSSGANVLTF TGCGCCAGCAGCCTCGACGGGTCTTCTGGGGCCAACGTCCTGACTTTC TRBJ2-6 once - TRBV5-1
CASKGGRDRVDSSLHF TGTGCCAGTAAGGGGGGCCGGGACAGGGTTGACTCATCCCTCCACTTT TRBJ1-6 few TRBD1 TRBV19
CASSGRADNTEAFF TGTGCCAGCAGTGGCAGGGCCGATAACACTGAAGCTTTCTTT TRBJ1-1 - - TRBV25-1
CASSLGLPVDEQYF TGTGCCAGCAGCTTGGGACTCCCTGTCGACGAGCAGTACTTC TRBJ2-7 - - TRBV27
CASSVGTGLEEQYF TGTGCCAGCAGCGTGGGGACAGGGCTGGAGGAGCAGTACTTC TRBJ2-7 - TRBD1 TRBV9
CASSQGPTMGSYEQCF TGTGCCAGCAGCCAAGGGCCCACCATGGGCTCCTACGAGCAGTGCTTC TRBJ2-7 - - TRBV3-1/TRBV3-2
CASSPGTYYEQYF TGTGCCAGCAGCCCGGGGACATACTACGAGCAGTACTTC TRBJ2-7 - - TRBV3-1/TRBV3-2
CSAPSTDTQYF TGCAGTGCTCCAAGCACAGATACGCAGTATTTT TRBJ2-3 - - TRBV20-1
CASSAPHWTGGYTF TGTGCCAGCAGCGCCCCCCACTGGACAGGTGGCTACACCTTC TRBJ1-2 - TRBD1 TRBV5-4
CASSGGQENYGYTF TGTGCCAGCAGTGGGGGACAGGAAAACTATGGCTACACCTTC TRBJ1-2 - TRBD1 TRBV2
CASSLEQTYEQYF TGTGCCAGCAGCTTGGAACAGACCTACGAGCAGTACTTC TRBJ2-7 - - TRBV5-5